This entry is about one T cell receptor (beta chain). This may be a read error: a much more frequent sequence differs by one nucleotide. The sample belongs to a study of blood T cells in healthy people across ages. CDR3 length: 12 amino acids. Per germline, CDR1 DFQATT and CDR2 SNEGSKA (reference sequence). Total RNA extracted from each sample amounted to at least 6 micrograms. A second PCR, run for roughly 7 to 12 cycles, used a sample-barcoded 5' primer plus a J-beta primer mix. In TCRdb, the 5' RACE reads were re-called with MiXCR into one record per CDR3 protein. The table has about 1,500,000 distinct CDR3 sequences, approximately 28% seen once.

This sequence joins TRBV20-1 and TRBJ2-1; D unclear. This sequence originates from a young woman in good health. The material sequenced was blood. CDR3 loop: CSARDPGDEQLF. In nucleotides, the CDR3 is TGCAGTGCTAGAGATCCAGGAGATGAGCAGCTCTTC.